The T cell receptor (beta chain) described here comes from a study of HIV-infected patients and healthy controls. TCRdb reprocessed the 5' RACE reads with MiXCR, giving one entry per CDR3 protein. Altogether about 67,000 distinct CDR3 sequences are present, 16% being singletons, with the ten largest covering less than 6%. CDR1 MNHEY and CDR2 SVGEGT come from the germline V gene. The CDR3 has 14 amino acids. The germline V and J ends were trimmed by 6 bases and 6 bases, with 15 bases remaining between them. Specimen: CD4+ T cells from blood. V and J are TRBV6-2 or TRBV6-3 and TRBJ2-1; D possibly corresponds to TRBD2 (5 bases). This TCR derives from a human donor in good health. The CDR3 loop is CASRSEASRNEQFF. CDR3 bases: TGTGCCAGCAGGAGCGAGGCTAGCCGCAATGAGCAGTTCTTC.